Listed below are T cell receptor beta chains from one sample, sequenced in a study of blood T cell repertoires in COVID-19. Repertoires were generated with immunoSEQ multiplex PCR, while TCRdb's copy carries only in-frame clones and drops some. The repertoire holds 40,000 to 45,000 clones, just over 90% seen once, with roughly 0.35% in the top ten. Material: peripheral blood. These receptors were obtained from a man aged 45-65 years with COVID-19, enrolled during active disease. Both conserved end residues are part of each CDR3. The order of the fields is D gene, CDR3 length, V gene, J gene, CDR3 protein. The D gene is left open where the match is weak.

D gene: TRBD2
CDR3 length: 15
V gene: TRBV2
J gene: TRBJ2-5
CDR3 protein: CASRGLAGVKETQYF

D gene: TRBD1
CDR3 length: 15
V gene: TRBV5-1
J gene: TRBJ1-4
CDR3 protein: CASSSRQGVGEKLFF

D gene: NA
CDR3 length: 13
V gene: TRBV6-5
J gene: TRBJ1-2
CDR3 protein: CASSYSVGISYTF

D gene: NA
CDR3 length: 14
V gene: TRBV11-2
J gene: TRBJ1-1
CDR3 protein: CASSRSDSNTEAFF

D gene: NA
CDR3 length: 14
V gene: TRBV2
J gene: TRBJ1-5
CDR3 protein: CASSDAYSNQPQHF

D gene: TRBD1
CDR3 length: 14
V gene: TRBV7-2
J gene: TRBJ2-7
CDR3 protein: CASSFETGAYEQYF

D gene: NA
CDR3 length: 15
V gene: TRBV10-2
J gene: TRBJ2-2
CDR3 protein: CASRSTATGTGELFF

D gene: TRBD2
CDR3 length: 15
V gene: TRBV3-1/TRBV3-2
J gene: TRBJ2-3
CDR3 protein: CASSQEAGVPWEQYF

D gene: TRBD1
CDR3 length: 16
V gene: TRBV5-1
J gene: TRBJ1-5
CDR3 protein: CASSLGTGFSNQPQHF

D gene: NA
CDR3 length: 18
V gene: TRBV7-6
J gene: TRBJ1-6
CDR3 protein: CASSLESPLSSYNSPLHF

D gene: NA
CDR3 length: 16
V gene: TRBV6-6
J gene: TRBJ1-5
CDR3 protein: CASSYEGGGLNQPQHF

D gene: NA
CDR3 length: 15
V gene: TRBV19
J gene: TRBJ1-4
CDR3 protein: CASSFSPVANEKLFF

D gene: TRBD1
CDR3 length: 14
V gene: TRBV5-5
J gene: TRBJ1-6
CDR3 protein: CASSRGQGDSPLHF

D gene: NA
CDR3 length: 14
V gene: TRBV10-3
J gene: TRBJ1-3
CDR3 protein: CAISDSFSGNTIYF

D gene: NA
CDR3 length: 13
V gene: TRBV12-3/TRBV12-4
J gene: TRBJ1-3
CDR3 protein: CASRQISGNTIYF

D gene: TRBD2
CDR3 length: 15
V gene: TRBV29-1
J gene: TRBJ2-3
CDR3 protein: CSVRGRRVGTDTQYF

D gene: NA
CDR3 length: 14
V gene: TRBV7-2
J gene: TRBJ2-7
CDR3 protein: CASSSRSGDRKQYF

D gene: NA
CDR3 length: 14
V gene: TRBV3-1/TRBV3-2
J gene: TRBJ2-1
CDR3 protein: CASSGRDRLAAQFF

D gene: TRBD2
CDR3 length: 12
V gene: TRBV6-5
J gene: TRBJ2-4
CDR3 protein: CASSPLGLEAHF

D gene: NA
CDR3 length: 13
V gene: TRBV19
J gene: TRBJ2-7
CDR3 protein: CASSIIEGYEQYF